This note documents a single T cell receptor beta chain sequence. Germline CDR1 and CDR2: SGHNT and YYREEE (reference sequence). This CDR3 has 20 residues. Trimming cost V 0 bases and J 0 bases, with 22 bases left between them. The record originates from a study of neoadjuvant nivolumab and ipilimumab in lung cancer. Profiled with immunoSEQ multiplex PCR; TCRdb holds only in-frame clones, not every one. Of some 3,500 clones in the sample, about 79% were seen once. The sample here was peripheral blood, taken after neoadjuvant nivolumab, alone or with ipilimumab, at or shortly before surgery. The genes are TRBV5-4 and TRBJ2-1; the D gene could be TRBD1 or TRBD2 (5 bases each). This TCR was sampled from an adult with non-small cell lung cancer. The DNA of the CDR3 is TGTGCCAGCAGCTTGGCCCCTACCGGGGCCCTAGGTAGCTCCTACAATGAGCAGTTCTTC. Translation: CASSLAPTGALGSSYNEQFF.